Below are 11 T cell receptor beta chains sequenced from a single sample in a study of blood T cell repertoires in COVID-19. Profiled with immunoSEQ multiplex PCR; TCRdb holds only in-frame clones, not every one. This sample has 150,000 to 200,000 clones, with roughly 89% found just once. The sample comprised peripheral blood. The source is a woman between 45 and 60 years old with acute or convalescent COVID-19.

CDR3 sequence reads: CASSPQFIGGSIEKLFF. Written as DNA, the CDR3 is TGTGCCAGCTCACCACAATTTATAGGCGGATCTATTGAAAAACTGTTTTTT. The chain employs TRBV18 and TRBJ1-4; no reliable D call. Trimming cost V 1 base and J 7 bases, with 19 bases left between them. Germline V CDR1 and CDR2: KGHSH, LQKENI. The CDR3 extends over 17 amino acids.

The CDR3 sequence is CASSHMGQRYHYGYTF. DNA for the CDR3: TGTGCCAGCAGCCACATGGGACAGCGATATCACTATGGCTACACCTTC. The chain recombines TRBV27 with TRBJ1-2, with 7 bases fitting TRBD1. Germline values: CDR1 MNHEY, CDR2 SMNVEV (reference sequence). The J segment lost 3 bases and the V segment lost 6 bases, leaving 13 bases of the junction unmatched. The CDR3 loop spans 16 amino acids.

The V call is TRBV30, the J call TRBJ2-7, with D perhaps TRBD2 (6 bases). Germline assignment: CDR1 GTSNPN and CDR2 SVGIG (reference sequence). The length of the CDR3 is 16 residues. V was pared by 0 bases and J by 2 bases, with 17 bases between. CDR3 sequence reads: CAWSVPRGYEAYEQYF. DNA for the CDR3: TGTGCCTGGAGTGTCCCCCGGGGGTACGAAGCCTACGAGCAGTACTTC.

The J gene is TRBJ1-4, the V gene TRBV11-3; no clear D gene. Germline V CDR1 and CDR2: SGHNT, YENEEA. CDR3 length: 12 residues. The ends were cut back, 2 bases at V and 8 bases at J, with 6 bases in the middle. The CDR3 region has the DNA TGTGCCAGCAGCTTAACGGGGGAAAAACTGTTTTTT. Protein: CASSLTGEKLFF.

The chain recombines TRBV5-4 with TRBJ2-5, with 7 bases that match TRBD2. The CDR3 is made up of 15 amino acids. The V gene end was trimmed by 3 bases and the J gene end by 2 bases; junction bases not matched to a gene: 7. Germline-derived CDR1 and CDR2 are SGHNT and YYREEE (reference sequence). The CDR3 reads CASSSLIGGQETQYF. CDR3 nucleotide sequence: TGTGCCAGCAGCTCCCTGATCGGGGGGCAAGAGACCCAGTACTTC. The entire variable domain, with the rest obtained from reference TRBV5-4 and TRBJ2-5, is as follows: ETGVTQSPTHLIKTRGQQVTLRCSSQSGHNTVSWYQQALGQGPQFIFQYYREEENGRGNFPPRFSGLQFPNYSSELNVNALELDDSALYLCASSSLIGGQETQYFGPGTRLLVL.

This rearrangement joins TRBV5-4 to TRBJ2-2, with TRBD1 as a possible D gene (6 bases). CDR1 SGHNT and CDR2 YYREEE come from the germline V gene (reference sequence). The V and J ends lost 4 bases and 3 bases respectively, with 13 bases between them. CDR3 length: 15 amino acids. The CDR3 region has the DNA TGTGCCAGCAGCAACAGGGATCTCGACACCGGGGAGCTGTTTTTT. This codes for CASSNRDLDTGELFF.

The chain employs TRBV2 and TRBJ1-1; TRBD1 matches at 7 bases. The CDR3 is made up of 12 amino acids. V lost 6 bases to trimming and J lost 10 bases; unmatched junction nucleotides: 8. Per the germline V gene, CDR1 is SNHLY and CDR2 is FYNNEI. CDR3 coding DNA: TGTGCCAGCAGCCCTACAGGGGTTGGAGCTTTCTTT. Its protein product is CASSPTGVGAFF.

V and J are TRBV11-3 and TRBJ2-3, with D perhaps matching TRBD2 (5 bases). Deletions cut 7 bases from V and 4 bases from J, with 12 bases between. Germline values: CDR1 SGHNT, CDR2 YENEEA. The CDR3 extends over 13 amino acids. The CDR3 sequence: CASTRRIADTQYF. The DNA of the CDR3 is TGTGCCAGCACCCGGAGGATCGCAGATACGCAGTATTTT.

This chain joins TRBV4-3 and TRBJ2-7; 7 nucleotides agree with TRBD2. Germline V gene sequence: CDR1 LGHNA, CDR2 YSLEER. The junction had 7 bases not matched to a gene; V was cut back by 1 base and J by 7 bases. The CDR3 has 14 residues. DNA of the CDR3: TGCGCCAGCAGCCAAGGGACCCTTAGCGGGGAGCAGTACTTC. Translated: CASSQGTLSGEQYF.

The chain's CDR3 is CASSHSWTGGSSYNSPLHF. The CDR3 region has the DNA TGCGCCAGCAGCCATTCCTGGACAGGAGGAAGCTCCTATAATTCACCCCTCCACTTT. This chain joins TRBV4-3 and TRBJ1-6; 7 bases agree with TRBD1. CDR1 is LGHNA, CDR2 YSLEER, per germline. After removal of 3 bases from V and 0 bases from J, the junction contained 11 bases not matched to a gene. This CDR3 region has 19 residues.

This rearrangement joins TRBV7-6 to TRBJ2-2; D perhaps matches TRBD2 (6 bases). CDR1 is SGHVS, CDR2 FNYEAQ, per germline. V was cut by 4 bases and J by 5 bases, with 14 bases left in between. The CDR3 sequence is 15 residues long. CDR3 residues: CASSSFVGGTGELFF. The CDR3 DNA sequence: TGTGCCAGCAGCTCTTTTGTCGGGGGAACCGGGGAGCTGTTTTTT.